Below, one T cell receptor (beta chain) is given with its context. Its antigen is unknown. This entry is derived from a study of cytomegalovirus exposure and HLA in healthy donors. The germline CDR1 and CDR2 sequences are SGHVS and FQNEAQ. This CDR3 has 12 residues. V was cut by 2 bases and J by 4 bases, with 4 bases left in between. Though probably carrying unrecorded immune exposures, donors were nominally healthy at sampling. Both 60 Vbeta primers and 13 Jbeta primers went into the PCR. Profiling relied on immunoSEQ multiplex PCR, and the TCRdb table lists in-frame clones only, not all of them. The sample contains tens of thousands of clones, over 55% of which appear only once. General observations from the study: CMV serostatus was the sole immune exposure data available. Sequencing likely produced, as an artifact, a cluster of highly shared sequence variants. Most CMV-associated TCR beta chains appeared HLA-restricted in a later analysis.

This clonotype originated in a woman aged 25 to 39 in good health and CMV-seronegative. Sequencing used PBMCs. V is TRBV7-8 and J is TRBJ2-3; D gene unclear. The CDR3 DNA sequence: TGTGCCAGCAGCTTACTCGCAGATACGCAGTATTTT. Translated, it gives CASSLLADTQYF.